This TCR beta chain was sequenced in a study of beta chain features in type 1 diabetes. Study-wide results and caveats: When Type 1 diabetes patients were examined, their TCRB CDR3s proved moderately but significantly shorter in all four CD4+ subsets.

In regard to this clone: Antigen specificity is unknown. This sample also contains other DNA sequences that code for the same CDR3.

Investigators reverse transcribed all isolated RNA, so they sequenced expressed TCRB transcripts. The protocol was immunoSEQ multiplex PCR, while the TCRdb copy is restricted to in-frame clones and leaves out a portion. The sample carries around 180,000 clones, 13% recorded once. On average, the one heparinised blood draw given by each donor was around 120 mL. Germline V CDR1 and CDR2: GTSNPN, SVGIG (reference sequence). The CDR3 runs 13 residues. Trimming removed 4 bases from V and 2 bases from J; junction bases left unmatched: 2. The source of this sequence is a woman younger than 35 in good health. Sequencing was performed on central memory CD4+ T cells from blood. The chain joins TRBV30 to TRBJ1-5, with 7 positions matching TRBD1. The CDR3 sequence is CAWTTGGNQPQHF. Written as DNA, the CDR3 is TGTGCCTGGACCACAGGGGGCAATCAGCCCCAGCATTTT.